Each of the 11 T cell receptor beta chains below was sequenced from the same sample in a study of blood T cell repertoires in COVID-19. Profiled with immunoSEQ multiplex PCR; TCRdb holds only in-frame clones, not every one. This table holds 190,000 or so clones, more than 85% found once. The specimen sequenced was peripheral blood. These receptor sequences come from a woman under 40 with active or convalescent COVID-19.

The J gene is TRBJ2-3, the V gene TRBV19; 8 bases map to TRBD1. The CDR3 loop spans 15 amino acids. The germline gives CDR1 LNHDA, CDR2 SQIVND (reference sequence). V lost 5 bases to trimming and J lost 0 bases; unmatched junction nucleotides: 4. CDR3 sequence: CASSHDRGSTDTQYF. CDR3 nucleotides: TGTGCCAGTAGTCATGACAGGGGAAGCACAGATACGCAGTATTTT.

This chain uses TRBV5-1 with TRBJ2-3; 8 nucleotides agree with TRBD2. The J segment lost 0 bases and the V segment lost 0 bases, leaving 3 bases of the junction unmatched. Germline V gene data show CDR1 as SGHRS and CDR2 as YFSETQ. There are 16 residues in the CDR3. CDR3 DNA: TGCGCCAGCAGCTTGGCCCCTAGCGGGAGCACAGATACGCAGTATTTT. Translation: CASSLAPSGSTDTQYF.

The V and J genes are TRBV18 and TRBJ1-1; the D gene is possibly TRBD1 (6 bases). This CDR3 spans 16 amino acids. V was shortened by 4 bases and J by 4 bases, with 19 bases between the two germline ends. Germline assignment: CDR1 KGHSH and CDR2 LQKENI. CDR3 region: CASSQRLRTDVTEAFF. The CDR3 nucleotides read TGTGCCAGCTCACAACGGCTTAGGACAGATGTCACTGAAGCTTTCTTT. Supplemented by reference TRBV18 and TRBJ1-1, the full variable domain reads NAGVMQNPRHLVRRRGQEARLRCSPMKGHSHVYWYRQLPEEGLKFMVYLQKENIIDESGMPKERFSAEFPKEGPSILRIQQVVRGDSAAYFCASSQRLRTDVTEAFFGQGTRLTVV.

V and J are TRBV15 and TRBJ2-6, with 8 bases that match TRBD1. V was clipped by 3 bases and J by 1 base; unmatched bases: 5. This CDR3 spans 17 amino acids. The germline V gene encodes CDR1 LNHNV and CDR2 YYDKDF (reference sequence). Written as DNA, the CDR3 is TGTGCCACCAGCAGGGGACAGGACCCTTCTGGGGCCAACGTCCTGACTTTC. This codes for CATSRGQDPSGANVLTF.

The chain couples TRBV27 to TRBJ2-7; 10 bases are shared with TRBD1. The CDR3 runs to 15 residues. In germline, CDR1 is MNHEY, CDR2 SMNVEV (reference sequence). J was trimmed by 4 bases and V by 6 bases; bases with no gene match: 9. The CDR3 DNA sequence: TGTGCCAGCAGAGGAGGCCGGACAGGGGGGTACGAGCAGTACTTC. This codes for CASRGGRTGGYEQYF.

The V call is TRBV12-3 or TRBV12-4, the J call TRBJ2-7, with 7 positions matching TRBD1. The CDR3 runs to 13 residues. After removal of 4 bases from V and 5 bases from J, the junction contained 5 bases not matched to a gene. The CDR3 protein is CASSSNRGDEQYF. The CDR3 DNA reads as TGTGCCAGCAGTTCGAACAGGGGAGACGAGCAGTACTTC.

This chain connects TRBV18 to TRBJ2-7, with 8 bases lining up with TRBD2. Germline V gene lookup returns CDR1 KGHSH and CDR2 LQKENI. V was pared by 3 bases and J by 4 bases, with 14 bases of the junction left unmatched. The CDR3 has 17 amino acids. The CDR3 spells CASSPTGRIAGRYEQYF. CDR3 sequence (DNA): TGTGCCAGCTCACCCACGGGAAGGATAGCGGGGAGGTACGAGCAGTACTTC. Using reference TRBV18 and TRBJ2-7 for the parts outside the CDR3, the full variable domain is NAGVMQNPRHLVRRRGQEARLRCSPMKGHSHVYWYRQLPEEGLKFMVYLQKENIIDESGMPKERFSAEFPKEGPSILRIQQVVRGDSAAYFCASSPTGRIAGRYEQYFGPGTRLTVT.

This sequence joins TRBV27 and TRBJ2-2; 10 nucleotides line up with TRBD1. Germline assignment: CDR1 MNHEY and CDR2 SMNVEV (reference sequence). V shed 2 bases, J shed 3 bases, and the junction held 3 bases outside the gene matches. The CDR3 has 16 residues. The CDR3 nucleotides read TGTGCCAGCAGTTTACTCGGGACAGGGGACACCGGGGAGCTGTTTTTT. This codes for CASSLLGTGDTGELFF.

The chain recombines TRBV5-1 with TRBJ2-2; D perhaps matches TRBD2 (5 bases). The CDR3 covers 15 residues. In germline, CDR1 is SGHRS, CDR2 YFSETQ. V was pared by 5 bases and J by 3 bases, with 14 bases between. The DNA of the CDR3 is TGCGCCAGCAGTTTGATGAGGGCAGACACCGGGGAGCTGTTTTTT. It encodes CASSLMRADTGELFF.

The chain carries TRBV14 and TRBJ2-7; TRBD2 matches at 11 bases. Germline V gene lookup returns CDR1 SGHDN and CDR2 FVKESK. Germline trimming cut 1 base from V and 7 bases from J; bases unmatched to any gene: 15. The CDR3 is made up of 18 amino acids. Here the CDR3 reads CASSQGLAGYQPAWEQYF. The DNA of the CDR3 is TGTGCCAGCAGCCAAGGACTAGCGGGATACCAACCCGCGTGGGAGCAGTACTTC.

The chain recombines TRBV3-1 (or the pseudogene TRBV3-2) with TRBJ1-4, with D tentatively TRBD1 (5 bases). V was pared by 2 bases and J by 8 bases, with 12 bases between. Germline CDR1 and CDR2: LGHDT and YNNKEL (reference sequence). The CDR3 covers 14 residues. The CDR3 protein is CASSQQGLDEKLFF. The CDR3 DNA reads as TGTGCCAGCAGCCAACAGGGCTTGGACGAAAAACTGTTTTTT.